One sample yielded the 10 T cell receptor beta chains listed below, sequenced in a study of CD8+CD57+ T cells in acquired aplastic anemia. Genomic DNA acted as the template from which TCR beta VDJ combination and CDR3 sequence profiling were carried out. TCRdb itself ran the reads through MiXCR, one entry per CDR3 protein. The profile shows around 200,000 distinct CDR3 sequences, more than 60% of them singletons. Patients chosen for sequencing had CD8+CD57+ cells that had expanded, as shown by flow cytometry. Input material: sorted CD4+, CD8+, or CD8+CD57+ T cells (not recorded which) from PBMCs. The receptor source for this set is a human donor with aplastic anemia.

Remarks on this clonotype: At one end the junction does not follow the germline gene, possibly because of a read error. J is TRBJ2-1 and V is TRBV19; 9 nucleotides match TRBD2. The length of the CDR3 is 14 residues. Germline CDR1 and CDR2: LNHDA and SQIVND (reference sequence). The CDR3 DNA sequence: TGTGCCACTCAAGCGGGAGGCTCCTACAATGAGCAGTTCTTT. Its protein product is CATQAGGSYNEQFF.

The chain carries TRBV29-1 and TRBJ2-5; tentatively, D is TRBD1 (6 bases). Germline-derived CDR1 and CDR2 are SQVTM and ANQGSEA. The germline V and J ends were trimmed by 4 bases and 2 bases, with 14 bases remaining between them. This CDR3 spans 14 amino acids. The chain's CDR3 is CSVGPGQRQETQYF. The CDR3 coding sequence is TGCAGCGTTGGACCGGGACAACGGCAAGAGACCCAGTACTTC. Using reference TRBV29-1 and TRBJ2-5 for the parts outside the CDR3, the full variable domain is SAVISQKPSRDICQRGTSLTIQCQVDSQVTMMFWYRQQPGQSLTLIATANQGSEATYESGFVIDKFPISRPNLTFSTLTVSNMSPEDSSIYLCSVGPGQRQETQYFGPGTRLLVL.

CDR3 residues: CASSTRQGAYEQYF. The CDR3, as DNA: TGTGCCAGCAGCACCAGACAGGGGGCCTACGAGCAGTACTTC. The rearrangement joins TRBV9 to TRBJ2-7, with 9 positions matching TRBD1. The CDR3 contains 14 residues. V trimming: 4 bases; J trimming: 2 bases; junction bases outside the gene matches: 4. Germline lookup yields CDR1 SGDLS and CDR2 YYNGEE. The full variable domain, in which reference TRBV9 and TRBJ2-7 provide the parts outside the CDR3, is DSGVTQTPKHLITATGQRVTLRCSPRSGDLSVYWYQQSLDQGLQFLIQYYNGEERAKGNILERFSAQQFPDLHSELNLSSLELGDSALYFCASSTRQGAYEQYFGPGTRLTVT.

V usage is TRBV2 and J usage is TRBJ2-2; perhaps TRBD1 as D (5 bases). The CDR3 is made up of 11 amino acids. V was cut by 11 bases and J by 1 base, with 5 bases left in between. Germline CDR1 reads SNHLY; CDR2 reads FYNNEI. CDR3 amino acids: CAGQNTGELFF. The CDR3, as DNA: TGTGCCGGACAGAACACCGGGGAGCTGTTTTTT.

Worth noting for this clonotype: The CDR3 does not end in the conserved phenylalanine or tryptophan, so this is likely a read error. The J gene is TRBJ2-5, the V gene TRBV12-3 or TRBV12-4; no definite D call. The CDR3 runs 12 residues. V was trimmed by 9 bases and J by 4 bases, leaving 12 bases between them. CDR3 in amino acids: CASGIQPETQYI. The CDR3 DNA reads TGTGCCAGTGGGATTCAGCCAGAGACCCAGTACATC.

This clonotype has ten or more counts. The genes are TRBV29-1 and TRBJ2-1; D may be TRBD1 or TRBD2 (5 bases each). Per the germline V gene, CDR1 is SQVTM and CDR2 is ANQGSEA. V lost 3 bases, J lost 4 bases, and 13 bases lay in between. This CDR3 is 14 amino acids long. CDR3 residues: CSVDRGDGYNEQFF. In DNA, the CDR3 is TGCAGCGTTGATAGAGGGGATGGGTACAATGAGCAGTTCTTC.

This clonotype was recorded at least ten times. V and J are TRBV5-1 and TRBJ2-3; D remains ambiguous. From germline, CDR1 is SGHRS and CDR2 YFSETQ. The CDR3 is 14 residues long. V lost 0 bases, J lost 4 bases, and 9 bases lay in between. The DNA of the CDR3 is TGCGCCAGCAGCTTGGAGTTCTCTGCAGATACGCAGTATTTT. Residues: CASSLEFSADTQYF.

This rearrangement joins TRBV15 to TRBJ2-3, with 7 bases lining up with TRBD2. Germline assignment: CDR1 LNHNV and CDR2 YYDKDF (reference sequence). Losses at the gene ends were 6 bases for V and 3 bases for J; bases not matched to a gene: 15. This CDR3 has 17 amino acids. CDR3 sequence: CATRDGGEGWVTDTQYF. CDR3 nucleotides: TGTGCCACCAGAGACGGAGGGGAGGGTTGGGTGACAGATACGCAGTATTTT.

V usage is TRBV13 and J usage is TRBJ1-5; D gene uncertain. Trimming removed 2 bases at V and 0 bases at J, with 14 bases between. Germline CDR1 PRHDT, CDR2 FYEKMQ (reference sequence). The CDR3 is made up of 17 amino acids. CDR3 DNA: TGTGCCAGCAGCTTATCGAGGGCAAGTTATAGCAATCAGCCCCAGCATTTT. Its translation is CASSLSRASYSNQPQHF.

The rearrangement links TRBV20-1 to TRBJ1-2, with TRBD1 as a possible D gene (6 bases). CDR1 and CDR2 (germline): DFQATT, SNEGSKA (reference sequence). CDR3 length: 14 residues. Trimming took 6 bases from V and 4 from J, leaving 18 bases between them. CDR3 bases: TGCAGTGCGGCAAAACTAACAGGGTTCTATGGCTACACCTTC. This sequence encodes CSAAKLTGFYGYTF.